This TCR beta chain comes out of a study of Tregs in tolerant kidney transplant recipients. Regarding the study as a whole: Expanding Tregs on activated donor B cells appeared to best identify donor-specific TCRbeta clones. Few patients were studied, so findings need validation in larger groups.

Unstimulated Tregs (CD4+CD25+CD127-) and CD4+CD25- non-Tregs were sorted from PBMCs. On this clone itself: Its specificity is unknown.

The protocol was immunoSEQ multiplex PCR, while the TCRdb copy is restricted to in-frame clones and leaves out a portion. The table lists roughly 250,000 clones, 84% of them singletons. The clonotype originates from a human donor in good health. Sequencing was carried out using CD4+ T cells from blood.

The CDR3 DNA reads TGTGCCAGCTCACCGGCCGGGACTAGCGGGAGGCACGAGCAGTACTTC. Its translation is CASSPAGTSGRHEQYF. This chain uses TRBV18 with TRBJ2-7; 15 nucleotides agree with TRBD2. The length of the CDR3 is 16 residues. Per the germline V gene, CDR1 is KGHSH and CDR2 is LQKENI. V was pared by 3 bases and J by 5 bases, with 5 bases of the junction left unmatched.